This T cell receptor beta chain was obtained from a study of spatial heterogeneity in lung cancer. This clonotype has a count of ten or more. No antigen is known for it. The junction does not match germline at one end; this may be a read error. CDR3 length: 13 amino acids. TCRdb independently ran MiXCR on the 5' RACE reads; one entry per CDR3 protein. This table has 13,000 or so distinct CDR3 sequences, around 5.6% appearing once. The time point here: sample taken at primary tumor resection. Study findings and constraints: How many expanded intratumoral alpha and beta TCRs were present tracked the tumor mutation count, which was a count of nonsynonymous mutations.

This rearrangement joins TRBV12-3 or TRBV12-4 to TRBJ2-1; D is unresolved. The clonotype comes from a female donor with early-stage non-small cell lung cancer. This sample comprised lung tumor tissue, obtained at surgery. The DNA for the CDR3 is TGTGCCAGCAGTCCTTGGTCCTTCAATGAGCAGTTCTTC. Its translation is CASSPWSFNEQFF.